Following are 18 T cell receptor beta chains from one sample sequenced in a study of T cell responses to AZD1222 COVID-19 vaccine. Measured with immunoSEQ multiplex PCR; TCRdb has only the in-frame clones, and not every one. Among tens of thousands of clones, approximately 85% were seen once, and the ten largest hold more than 12%. The sample in question was peripheral blood, obtained on day 0 of AZD1222 vaccination. The receptor set was obtained from an adult in good health.

The V gene is TRBV2, the J gene TRBJ2-7; 7 nucleotides align to TRBD1. There are 14 residues in the CDR3. Trimming removed 4 bases from V and 5 bases from J; junction bases left unmatched: 8. Germline-derived CDR1 and CDR2 are SNHLY and FYNNEI. The CDR3 loop is CASSVRGSDNEQYF. CDR3 coding DNA: TGTGCCAGCAGTGTCAGGGGGTCAGATAACGAGCAGTACTTC.

The V and J genes are TRBV3-1 (or the pseudogene TRBV3-2) and TRBJ2-3; no firm D call. The CDR3 loop spans 15 amino acids. V was shortened by 4 bases and J by 2 bases, with 13 bases between the two germline ends. Germline assignment: CDR1 LGHDT and CDR2 YNNKEL (reference sequence). CDR3 coding DNA: TGTGCCAGCAGCCCACAACCAAGAAACACAGATACGCAGTATTTT. Protein sequence: CASSPQPRNTDTQYF.

V gene TRBV19 combines with J gene TRBJ2-5; TRBD1 matches 7 bases. V shed 3 bases, J shed 9 bases, and the junction held 10 bases outside the gene matches. The germline gives CDR1 LNHDA, CDR2 SQIVND (reference sequence). This CDR3 is 14 amino acids long. Here the CDR3 reads CASSMKGALGAQYF. CDR3 nucleotides: TGTGCCAGTAGTATGAAGGGGGCCTTGGGGGCCCAGTACTTC.

This rearrangement joins TRBV6-1 to TRBJ2-2, with 8 positions matching TRBD2. Trimming removed 1 base from V and 7 bases from J; junction bases left unmatched: 8. The CDR3 is 16 amino acids. The V gene's germline CDR1 is MNHNS and CDR2 SASEGT. CDR3 sequence: CASSEGRALAVGELFF. DNA for the CDR3: TGTGCCAGCAGTGAAGGAAGGGCACTAGCGGTCGGGGAGCTGTTTTTT.

The genes are TRBV6-5 and TRBJ2-1; D may be TRBD2 (5 bases). Between the trimmed V and J ends, which lost 4 bases and 7 bases, there was a span of 14 bases. This CDR3 is 14 amino acids long. CDR1 is MNHEY, CDR2 SVGAGI, per germline. The CDR3 DNA reads TGTGCCAGCAGTTTCCCAGGCGGCGGGAATGAGCAGTTCTTC. Amino acid sequence: CASSFPGGGNEQFF.

The chain has TRBV27 and TRBJ1-1; D is possibly TRBD1 (5 bases). This CDR3 spans 16 amino acids. V shed 0 bases and J shed 5 bases, with 16 bases lying between them. Germline CDR1 MNHEY, CDR2 SMNVEV (reference sequence). The CDR3 DNA reads as TGTGCCAGCAGTTTATCGATGTGGGGGGGAGCGACTGAAGCTTTCTTT. As protein: CASSLSMWGGATEAFF.

Here the CDR3 DNA reads TGCGCCAGCAGCCAATCCAGCGGCCGCACAGATACGCAGTATTTT. It is translated as CASSQSSGRTDTQYF. The chain has TRBV4-1 and TRBJ2-3, with TRBD2 as a possible D gene (5 bases). The germline CDR1 and CDR2 sequences are MGHRA and YSYEKL. V lost 2 bases and J lost 1, with 10 bases in between. There are 15 residues in the CDR3.

V gene TRBV30 combines with J gene TRBJ1-6; TRBD1 matches 7 bases. The CDR3 runs to 14 residues. The V segment lost 0 bases and the J segment 8 bases; nucleotides outside the gene matches: 4. The V gene's germline CDR1 is GTSNPN and CDR2 SVGIG (reference sequence). CDR3 sequence (DNA): TGTGCCTGGAGTGTGGGACAGAACGATTCACCCCTCCACTTT. Residues: CAWSVGQNDSPLHF. Using reference TRBV30 and TRBJ1-6 for the parts outside the CDR3, the full variable domain is SQTIHQWPATLVQPVGSPLSLECTVEGTSNPNLYWYRQAAGRGLQLLFYSVGIGQISSEVPQNLSASRPQDRQFILSSKKLLLSDSGFYLCAWSVGQNDSPLHFGNGTRLTVT.

This clone was counted only a few times. V gene TRBV28 combines with J gene TRBJ1-1; D uncertain. The germline V and J ends were trimmed by 5 bases and 8 bases, with 12 bases remaining between them. Per the germline V gene, CDR1 is MDHEN and CDR2 is SYDVKM. CDR3 length: 12 residues. Here the CDR3 reads CASSQALQEAFF. Here the CDR3 DNA reads TGTGCCAGCAGTCAAGCCCTTCAGGAAGCTTTCTTT.

The chain uses TRBV5-5 and TRBJ2-3; D tentatively fits TRBD1 or TRBD2 (7 bases each). The CDR3 is 16 amino acids. The ends were cut back, 4 bases at V and 1 base at J, with 16 bases in the middle. Per germline, CDR1 SGHKS and CDR2 YYEKEE (reference sequence). DNA of the CDR3: TGTGCCAGCAGCCTCCTTTCAGGGGGGGGCACAGATACGCAGTATTTT. It is translated as CASSLLSGGGTDTQYF.

The genes are TRBV18 and TRBJ2-5; D remains ambiguous. V was shortened by 5 bases and J by 1 base, with 8 bases between the two germline ends. CDR3 size: 13 residues. The germline gives CDR1 KGHSH, CDR2 LQKENI. The CDR3 DNA sequence: TGTGCCAGCTCAAAGACTCCCCAAGAGACCCAGTACTTC. This codes for CASSKTPQETQYF.

The J gene is TRBJ2-5, the V gene TRBV4-2, with a possible D match to TRBD2 (5 bases). Germline lookup yields CDR1 LGHNA and CDR2 YNFKEQ. Trimming cost V 1 base and J 7 bases, with 34 bases left between them. The CDR3 is 21 residues long. The CDR3 DNA is TGTGCCAGCAGCCAAGTATCGGGCCTCCACGGGAACACGATTACAAGAGGGACCCAGTACTTC. Amino acids: CASSQVSGLHGNTITRGTQYF.

This CDR3 is CASSLSGNTEAFF. For the CDR3, the DNA is TGTGCCAGCAGCTTATCGGGGAACACTGAAGCTTTCTTT. V gene TRBV11-2 combines with J gene TRBJ1-1; D is ambiguous. V lost 2 bases and J lost 1, with 5 bases in between. The CDR3 has 13 residues. CDR1 and CDR2 (germline): SGHAT, FQNNGV.

The rearrangement links TRBV6-1 to TRBJ1-2, with TRBD1 identical over 7 bases. J lost 1 base, V lost 6 bases, and 5 bases had no gene match. Germline assignment: CDR1 MNHNS and CDR2 SASEGT. This CDR3 is 14 amino acids long. The CDR3 is CASSTGVFNYGYTF. The CDR3 coding sequence is TGTGCCAGCAGCACAGGGGTTTTTAACTATGGCTACACCTTC.

The table lists this clone with a count of one. The chain couples TRBV11-2 to TRBJ1-3; 7 bases align to TRBD1. With 5 bases clipped from V and 0 bases from J, the junction kept 7 bases outside the gene matches. The CDR3 covers 16 residues. Germline V lookup: CDR1 SGHAT, CDR2 FQNNGV. The DNA of the CDR3 is TGTGCCAGCAGCCTAGGGACAGTCTACTCTGGAAACACCATATATTTT. It codes for CASSLGTVYSGNTIYF.

The rearrangement uses TRBV2 and TRBJ1-6; TRBD1 matches 7 bases. Germline V CDR1 and CDR2: SNHLY, FYNNEI. CDR3 length equals 16 residues. With V trimmed by 6 bases and J by 9 bases, 14 bases remained unmatched. This CDR3 reads CASSVEGQTVPSPLHF. The CDR3 DNA follows: TGTGCCAGCAGCGTAGAGGGACAGACTGTTCCTTCACCCCTCCACTTT.

CDR3 region: CASSLFVGGAIRETQYF. CDR3 DNA sequence: TGTGCCAGCAGCTTATTTGTCGGGGGGGCTATCCGAGAGACCCAGTACTTC. The chain combines TRBV11-2 with TRBJ2-5; 8 bases agree with TRBD2. This CDR3 has 17 residues. The V gene end was trimmed by 2 bases and the J gene end by 4 bases; junction bases not matched to a gene: 12. Germline-derived CDR1 and CDR2 are SGHAT and FQNNGV.

The chain joins TRBV28 to TRBJ2-1, with 8 bases lining up with TRBD1. J lost 9 bases, V lost 2 bases, and 9 bases had no gene match. Germline lookup yields CDR1 MDHEN and CDR2 SYDVKM. This CDR3 region has 15 residues. CDR3 protein: CASSLPGGSIGEQFF. The CDR3 DNA follows: TGTGCCAGCAGTTTACCAGGGGGCTCCATTGGTGAGCAGTTCTTC.